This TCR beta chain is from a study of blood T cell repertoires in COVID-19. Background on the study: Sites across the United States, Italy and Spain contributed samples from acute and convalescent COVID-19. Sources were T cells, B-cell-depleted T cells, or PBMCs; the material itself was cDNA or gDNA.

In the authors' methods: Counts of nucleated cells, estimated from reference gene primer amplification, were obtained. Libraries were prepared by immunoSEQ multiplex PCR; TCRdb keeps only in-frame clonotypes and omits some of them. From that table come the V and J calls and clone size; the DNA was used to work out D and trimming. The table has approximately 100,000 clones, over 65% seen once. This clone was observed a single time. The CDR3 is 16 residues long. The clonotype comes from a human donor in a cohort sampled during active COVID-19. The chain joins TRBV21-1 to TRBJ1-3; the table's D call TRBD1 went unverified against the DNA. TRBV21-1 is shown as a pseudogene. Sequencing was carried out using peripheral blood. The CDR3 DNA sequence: TGTGCCAGCAGCAGACCACAGGCTACCTCTGGAAACACCATATATTTT. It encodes CASSRPQATSGNTIYF.